This TCR beta chain was found in a study of blood T cell repertoires in COVID-19. Study-level information: Material from acute and convalescent COVID-19 was sourced from the United States, Italy and Spain. PBMCs, B-cell-depleted T cells, or T cells provided the cDNA or gDNA that made up the material.

In the authors' methods: Amplification from reference gene primers served as the basis for estimated nucleated cell counts. TCRdb's table, derived via immunoSEQ multiplex PCR, lists solely in-frame clones and lacks some. The V and J calls and clone size were taken over from that table, and D and trimming were inferred from the DNA. The data contain 30,000 to 35,000 clones, approximately 78% of them singletons. There are 12 residues in the CDR3. Germline V gene lookup returns CDR1 MNHEY and CDR2 SMNVEV (reference sequence). Trimming shortened V by 4 bases and J by 3 bases, and 4 bases separated the two germline ends.

This sequence joins TRBV27 and TRBJ1-5; D unresolved. This clonotype was obtained from a man older than 75 with active or convalescent COVID-19. Sequencing was carried out using peripheral blood. This CDR3 is CASSSVNQPQHF. CDR3 in DNA: TGTGCCAGCAGTTCCGTCAATCAGCCCCAGCATTTT.